This T cell receptor (beta chain) was obtained from a study of human T cells and chemical hapten exposure (dated by TCRdb to the early 2020s). For the wider study: The libraries were sequenced as a pool, and the TCR yield per sample differed mostly because of small variations in library volumes within the pool. The study tracked peripheral blood TCR repertoire changes in vivo during primary and secondary sensitization to the hapten diphenylcyclopropenone (DPC) in alopecia patients. For every blood RNA sample, sequencing covered both the TCR alpha and TCR beta chains.

Library generation was performed with 5' RACE. The sequencing machine was an Illumina MiSeq. Library preparation attached unique molecular identifiers to individual cDNA molecules for quantitative, reproducible TCR counting. In the paper's pipeline: Samples had a median of roughly 100,000 TCRs, with a range from roughly 20,000 to 690,600. V, J and CDR3 annotation of the TCR reads was carried out using the Decombinator software suite. To make PS versus PT1 abundance plots, every sample was subsampled to the same number of TCRs (28,000). TCRs were defined as expanded if absent before sensitization and observed at least eight times at the 2-week time point. TCRdb redid the processing of the public reads, applying fastp at Q25 and MiXCR, and retained in-frame beta chains. A single entry per CDR3 protein holds the most common genes and DNA from its merged rows. The V and J calls follow TCRdb's processing rather than the paper's. This sample has 150,000 or so distinct CDR3 sequences in its table, and around 4% of those were observed once. The ten top clones hold around 1.5% of the sample.

Unfractionated whole blood was collected in Tempus Blood RNA tubes, and total RNA was extracted from that blood. Four or five healthy volunteers were used as TCR sequencing controls and were bled at day 0, 2 weeks and 6 weeks. This clonotype has at least ten counts. Its antigen is still unknown. No much larger clone exists at a distance of one base, and base qualities are not known. Broad study findings and their caveats: After repeated subsampling, changes were observed in the strength of the expansion versus patch-test correlation and in the threshold at which the correlation became significant. DPC sensitization did not change how many TCRs were above 1 in 1000 frequency, and no evidence was found of alterations in global repertoire structure.

The germline ends are 22 bases apart after V is trimmed by 7 bases and J by 9 bases. The germline V gene (reference sequence) provides CDR1 LNHDA and CDR2 SQIVND. From the cysteine up to the phenylalanine, the CDR3 has a length of 14 residues. Just CDR3 DNA is preserved here, 42 bases in frame from base 1. The sequence was collected from a female donor in good health. The chain uses TRBV19 and TRBJ2-7; no D gene call is confident. The sequence in DNA is TGTGCCAGTAAGGGCAGGACGATGCTGGGTCTGCAGTACTTC. Translation gives CASKGRTMLGLQYF.